This TCR beta chain is drawn from a study of PD-1 blockade in classical Hodgkin lymphoma. Regarding the study as a whole: Patients starting nivolumab under 1 year after ASCT were excluded. Healthy donors were reported to have higher baseline TCR diversity than newly diagnosed patients. Complete responders entered with baseline diversity on par with newly diagnosed patients, the results showed.

Trimming removed 7 bases from V and 3 bases from J; junction bases left unmatched: 6. Germline loops: CDR1 SGHTA, CDR2 FQGNSA. CDR3 size: 14 residues. Time point: cycle 4 day 1 (C4D1), after more than five weeks of nivolumab. Each and every patient relapsed after autologous stem cell transplantation, and patients got differing brentuximab vedotin exposure. Note on this clone: Its antigen is not known.

Sequenced by immunoSEQ multiplex PCR; TCRdb stores in-frame clones only, minus some. The table has over 50,000 clones, 70% to 90% seen once. This TCR came from a human donor with classical Hodgkin lymphoma. Sequenced here: peripheral blood mononuclear cells (PBMCs), sampled before the fourth cycle of nivolumab. The rearrangement uses TRBV7-2 and TRBJ2-1; 7 nucleotides line up with TRBD1. CDR3 DNA sequence: TGTGCCAGCACCACACAGGGGAGCTACAATGAGCAGTTCTTC. It yields the protein CASTTQGSYNEQFF.